The T cell receptor beta chain under discussion was sequenced for a study of cytomegalovirus exposure and HLA in healthy donors. Study-wide findings and caveats: The authors enumerated 180 or so TCR beta chains as linked to cytomegalovirus. Rare sequences made up most TCRs, while some public TCRs were found in many donors.

With regard to this clone: What it binds is not known.

These donors were members of the approximately 110-subject validation cohort, a group separate from the approximately 700-subject first cohort. Sequencing used immunoSEQ multiplex PCR; TCRdb keeps in-frame clones, though not all of them. The sample yields 150,000 to 200,000 clones, about 80% seen once. The origin of this receptor is a woman between 18 and 30 years old in good health and CMV-seropositive. The sequenced sample was PBMCs.

DNA for the CDR3: TGTGCCAGCAGCGTACAGGGAAATTCACCCCTCCACTTT. Translating gives CASSVQGNSPLHF. J is TRBJ1-6 and V is TRBV9; D perhaps matches TRBD1 (5 bases). From germline, CDR1 is SGDLS and CDR2 YYNGEE. CDR3 size: 13 residues. V lost 1 base and J lost 7, with 6 bases in between.